This T cell receptor beta chain was documented in a study of blood T cells in healthy people across ages. The CDR3 extends over 14 amino acids. Looked up from germline, CDR1 is SGHTA and CDR2 is FQGNSA. Isolation per sample recovered at least 7 million PBMCs. Study results and caveats: Measured against age, TCR beta diversity per million T cells decreased in a roughly linear manner.

The authors ran a second PCR of about 7 to 11 cycles using a sample-barcoded 5' primer and a J-beta primer mix. TCRdb reprocessed the 5' RACE reads via MiXCR and lists one record per CDR3 protein. Here the sample spans approximately 900,000 distinct CDR3 sequences, roughly 50% being singletons. With regard to this clonotype: Its antigen is unknown. The junction departs from germline at one end; a sequencing error may be responsible.

The chain couples TRBV7-2 to TRBJ1-4, with D possibly being TRBD1 (5 bases). Sequencing was done on a sample of blood. The clonotype was recovered from a man aged 25 to 40 in good health. CDR3 bases: TGTGCCGGCAGCTTAAGATGGCAGGGCGAAAAACTGTTTTTT. Protein product: CAGSLRWQGEKLFF.